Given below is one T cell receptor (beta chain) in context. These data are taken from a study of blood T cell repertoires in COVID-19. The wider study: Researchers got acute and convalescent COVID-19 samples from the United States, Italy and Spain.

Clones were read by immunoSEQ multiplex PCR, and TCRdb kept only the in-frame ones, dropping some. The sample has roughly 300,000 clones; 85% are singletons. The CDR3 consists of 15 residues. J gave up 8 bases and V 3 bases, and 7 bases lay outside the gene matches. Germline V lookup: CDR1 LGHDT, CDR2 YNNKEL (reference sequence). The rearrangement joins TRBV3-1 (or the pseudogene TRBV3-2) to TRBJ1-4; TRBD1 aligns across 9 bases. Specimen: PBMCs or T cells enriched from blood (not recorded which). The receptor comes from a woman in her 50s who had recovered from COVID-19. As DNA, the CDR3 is TGTGCCAGCAGCCAGCAACAGGGGGCTGACGAAAAACTGTTTTTT. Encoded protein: CASSQQQGADEKLFF.